Listed below are T cell receptor beta chains from one sample, sequenced in a study of regulatory T cells in long-lasting Graves disease. Each CDR3 protein gets one entry after TCRdb re-called the multiplex PCR reads with MiXCR. The table has more than 300,000 distinct CDR3 sequences, about 14% seen once. The sequenced sample was peripheral blood mononuclear cells (PBMCs), obtained at new diagnosis, from a patient treated with antithyroid drugs. These receptors were collected from a female donor with Graves disease. Both conserved end residues are part of each CDR3. D genes are given only for firm matches. Where a row states a size, it is once, few, many or the class of an expanded clone; other rows omit it.

clone_size: many
d_call: -
j_call: TRBJ1-4
v_call: TRBV7-2
cdr3_length: 15
cdr3_nt: TGTGCCAGCAGCTTAGATGGTCTATCGGGTGAAAAACTGTTTTTT
cdr3_aa: CASSLDGLSGEKLFF

clone_size: many
d_call: -
j_call: TRBJ2-7
v_call: TRBV28
cdr3_length: 12
cdr3_nt: TGTGCCAGCGGGGGGTTCTCCTACGAGCAGTACTTC
cdr3_aa: CASGGFSYEQYF

clone_size: -
d_call: TRBD2
j_call: TRBJ2-1
v_call: TRBV25-1
cdr3_length: 16
cdr3_nt: TGTGCCAGCAGTGGATGGGAGCTAGCGGGACTAAATGAGCAGTTCTTC
cdr3_aa: CASSGWELAGLNEQFF

clone_size: -
d_call: TRBD1
j_call: TRBJ2-5
v_call: TRBV5-5
cdr3_length: 15
cdr3_nt: TGTGCCAGCAGCCCGACAGGGACCCCCCAAGAGACCCAGTACTTC
cdr3_aa: CASSPTGTPQETQYF

clone_size: many
d_call: -
j_call: TRBJ2-1
v_call: TRBV6-2/TRBV6-3
cdr3_length: 15
cdr3_nt: TGTGCCAGCAGTTACGCCCTAGGAGCGTACAATGAGCAGTTCTTC
cdr3_aa: CASSYALGAYNEQFF

clone_size: many
d_call: TRBD2
j_call: TRBJ2-1
v_call: TRBV6-2/TRBV6-3
cdr3_length: 15
cdr3_nt: TGTGCCAGCAGTTATCGCGGACTAGCTATTAATGAGCAGTTCTTC
cdr3_aa: CASSYRGLAINEQFF

clone_size: few
d_call: -
j_call: TRBJ2-6
v_call: TRBV27
cdr3_length: 19
cdr3_nt: TGTGCCAGCAGTTTATTGGGCAGGGCCCTATACTCTGGGGCCAACGTCCTGACTTTC
cdr3_aa: CASSLLGRALYSGANVLTF

clone_size: many
d_call: TRBD1
j_call: TRBJ2-7
v_call: TRBV6-1
cdr3_length: 12
cdr3_nt: TGTGCCAGCAGGGACAGGGTATACGAGCAGTACTTC
cdr3_aa: CASRDRVYEQYF

clone_size: -
d_call: -
j_call: TRBJ1-2
v_call: TRBV20-1
cdr3_length: 12
cdr3_nt: TGCAGTGCTATTGAGATTGATAAGTCGATAACCTTC
cdr3_aa: CSAIEIDKSITF

clone_size: many
d_call: -
j_call: TRBJ1-1
v_call: TRBV28
cdr3_length: 11
cdr3_nt: TGTGCCAGCAGAAGCAACACTGAAGCTTTCTTT
cdr3_aa: CASRSNTEAFF

clone_size: few
d_call: -
j_call: TRBJ2-1
v_call: TRBV5-1
cdr3_length: 16
cdr3_nt: TGCGCCAGCAGCTTGGACCCATCGAGCTCCTACAATGAGCAGTTCTTC
cdr3_aa: CASSLDPSSSYNEQFF

clone_size: many
d_call: TRBD2
j_call: TRBJ2-1
v_call: TRBV20-1
cdr3_length: 14
cdr3_nt: TGCAGTGCGAGTAGCGGGAGGGCCACCGGTGAGCAGTTCTTC
cdr3_aa: CSASSGRATGEQFF

clone_size: many
d_call: -
j_call: TRBJ1-1
v_call: TRBV7-9
cdr3_length: 16
cdr3_nt: TGTGCCAGCAGCCCTCCTGGCACAGGACCGAACACTGAAGCTTTCTTT
cdr3_aa: CASSPPGTGPNTEAFF

clone_size: many
d_call: -
j_call: TRBJ1-1
v_call: TRBV6-1
cdr3_length: 14
cdr3_nt: TGTGCCAGCAATCTCCGGGACACGAACACTGAAGCTTTCTTT
cdr3_aa: CASNLRDTNTEAFF

clone_size: -
d_call: -
j_call: TRBJ1-5
v_call: TRBV12-3/TRBV12-4
cdr3_length: 15
cdr3_nt: TGTGCCAGCACTCCCCGGGGCCAAGGCAATCAGCCCCAGCATTTT
cdr3_aa: CASTPRGQGNQPQHF

clone_size: many
d_call: -
j_call: TRBJ2-3
v_call: TRBV7-9
cdr3_length: 15
cdr3_nt: TGTGCCAGCAGCTTAGCGCACGGGGGCACAGATACGCAGTATTTT
cdr3_aa: CASSLAHGGTDTQYF

clone_size: many
d_call: TRBD2
j_call: TRBJ2-1
v_call: TRBV28
cdr3_length: 13
cdr3_nt: TGTGCCCTAGGGGCTAGCGGGAGAAATGAGCAGTTCTTC
cdr3_aa: CALGASGRNEQFF

clone_size: -
d_call: -
j_call: TRBJ2-3
v_call: TRBV6-2/TRBV6-3
cdr3_length: 15
cdr3_nt: TGTGCCAGCAGAACCGGGACTGCTGGCTCAGATACGCAGTATTTT
cdr3_aa: CASRTGTAGSDTQYF

clone_size: many
d_call: TRBD1
j_call: TRBJ2-7
v_call: TRBV20-1
cdr3_length: 13
cdr3_nt: TGCAGTGCTAGGGACAGGGAGGCCTACGAGCAGTACTTC
cdr3_aa: CSARDREAYEQYF

clone_size: many
d_call: -
j_call: TRBJ1-6
v_call: TRBV3-1
cdr3_length: 14
cdr3_nt: TGTGCCAGCAGCCACGCAGGGATCAATTCACCCCTCCACTTT
cdr3_aa: CASSHAGINSPLHF

clone_size: many
d_call: -
j_call: TRBJ1-2
v_call: TRBV20-1
cdr3_length: 15
cdr3_nt: TGCAGTGCTCCCTCGGGGTCTCTCGCGGGACATGGCTACACCTTC
cdr3_aa: CSAPSGSLAGHGYTF

clone_size: -
d_call: TRBD2
j_call: TRBJ2-7
v_call: TRBV10-3
cdr3_length: 15
cdr3_nt: TGTGCCATCAGACCGGGACTAGCGCCGTCCTACGAGCAGTACTTC
cdr3_aa: CAIRPGLAPSYEQYF

clone_size: -
d_call: TRBD2
j_call: TRBJ2-5
v_call: TRBV20-1
cdr3_length: 16
cdr3_nt: TGCAGCGCTAGCCAGCGGGGGGGCAAATACACAGAGACCCAGTACTTC
cdr3_aa: CSASQRGGKYTETQYF

clone_size: few
d_call: TRBD1
j_call: TRBJ2-3
v_call: TRBV20-1
cdr3_length: 14
cdr3_nt: TGCAGTTCAAAGGGGGCCTTTGGCACAGATACGCAGTATTTT
cdr3_aa: CSSKGAFGTDTQYF